This passage covers 29 T cell receptor beta chains from one sample sequenced in a study of cytomegalovirus exposure and HLA in healthy donors. Assay: immunoSEQ multiplex PCR; the TCRdb copy retains only in-frame clones and omits some. The sample includes 65,000 to 95,000 clones, approximately 93% of them seen just once. Sequences were obtained from PBMCs. These receptors all stem from a woman in her 30s in good health and CMV-seronegative.

The V gene is TRBV4-1, the J gene TRBJ2-1, with 10 bases fitting TRBD2. This CDR3 is built from 16 residues. The ends lost 1 base at V and 7 bases at J; junction bases unmatched: 7. Germline V gene data show CDR1 as MGHRA and CDR2 as YSYEKL. The CDR3 nucleotides are TGCGCCAGCAGCCAAGTGGCAAGCGGGAGGGGGAATGAGCAGTTCTTC. Its protein product is CASSQVASGRGNEQFF.

V gene TRBV18 combines with J gene TRBJ2-7, with 10 bases matching TRBD2. Germline V gene sequence: CDR1 KGHSH, CDR2 LQKENI. The CDR3 sequence is 15 residues long. With 0 bases clipped from V and 6 bases from J, the junction kept 5 bases outside the gene matches. The CDR3 DNA sequence: TGTGCCAGCTCACCACCGCTAGCGGGAGTCCCCGAGCAGTACTTC. Translation gives CASSPPLAGVPEQYF.

This sequence joins TRBV28 and TRBJ1-2, with D possibly being TRBD1 (6 bases). Per germline, CDR1 MDHEN and CDR2 SYDVKM. Trimming cost V 7 bases and J 8 bases, with 14 bases left between them. CDR3 length: 12 amino acids. This CDR3 is CASNGGPGGYTF. The CDR3 nucleotides read TGTGCCAGCAATGGGGGCCCGGGGGGCTACACCTTC.

This clone was counted a single time. The J gene is TRBJ2-6, the V gene TRBV19, with 8 nucleotides matching TRBD1. Germline V gene sequence: CDR1 LNHDA, CDR2 SQIVND (reference sequence). This CDR3 spans 17 amino acids. V lost 5 bases, J lost 0 bases, and 6 bases stayed unmatched. CDR3 amino acids: CASSSTGVSSGANVLTF. The CDR3 bases are TGTGCCAGTAGTTCGACAGGGGTCTCCTCTGGGGCCAACGTCCTGACTTTC.

This clone was counted only a few times. This chain's CDR3 is CASSSWGLNTEAFF. The CDR3 DNA is TGTGCCAGCAGCAGCTGGGGCCTGAACACTGAAGCTTTCTTT. The V call is TRBV14, the J call TRBJ1-1, with a possible D match to TRBD1 (5 bases). Germline loops: CDR1 SGHDN, CDR2 FVKESK. The CDR3 runs 14 residues. Trimming removed 5 bases at V and 0 bases at J, with 10 bases between. Complete variable domain (other parts from reference TRBV14 and TRBJ1-1): EAGVTQFPSHSVIEKGQTVTLRCDPISGHDNLYWYRRVMGKEIKFLLHFVKESKQDESGMPNNRFLAERTGGTYSTLKVQPAELEDSGVYFCASSSWGLNTEAFFGQGTRLTVV.

The chain has TRBV9 and TRBJ1-3; D ambiguous. This CDR3 spans 15 amino acids. V was shortened by 4 bases and J by 0 bases, with 11 bases between the two germline ends. Per the germline V gene, CDR1 is SGDLS and CDR2 is YYNGEE. This CDR3 reads CASSPIGSSGNTIYF. The CDR3 DNA sequence: TGTGCCAGCAGCCCTATAGGGAGCTCTGGAAACACCATATATTTT.

The chain links TRBV7-9 to TRBJ1-1; 7 nucleotides agree with TRBD1. The length of the CDR3 is 14 residues. Unmatched junction bases numbered 9, after V lost 5 bases and J lost 6 bases. Germline assignment: CDR1 SEHNR and CDR2 FQNEAQ (reference sequence). The DNA of the CDR3 is TGTGCCAGCAGCGGCCGACAGGGCCCTTCTGAAGCTTTCTTT. Protein product: CASSGRQGPSEAFF.

The J gene is TRBJ2-5, the V gene TRBV7-9; 11 bases fit TRBD2. The V gene end was trimmed by 3 bases and the J gene end by 4 bases; junction bases not matched to a gene: 10. Germline CDR1 SEHNR, CDR2 FQNEAQ (reference sequence). The CDR3 runs 17 residues. For the CDR3, the DNA is TGTGCCAGCAGCTTCCCGGCGGGTAGCGGGGGGGGAGAGACCCAGTACTTC. This translates into CASSFPAGSGGGETQYF. The entire variable domain, with the rest obtained from reference TRBV7-9 and TRBJ2-5, is as follows: DTGVSQNPRHKITKRGQNVTFRCDPISEHNRLYWYRQTLGQGPEFLTYFQNEAQLEKSRLLSDRFSAERPKGSFSTLEIQRTEQGDSAMYLCASSFPAGSGGGETQYFGPGTRLLVL.

The J gene is TRBJ1-2, the V gene TRBV5-8, with D hard to call. Trimming took off 0 bases at V and 1 base at J, with 10 bases between the two ends. The CDR3 extends over 15 amino acids. In germline, CDR1 is SGHTS, CDR2 YDEGEE. Here the CDR3 DNA reads TGTGCCAGCAGCTTGGACAGCATCTTTAACTATGGCTACACCTTC. Its protein product is CASSLDSIFNYGYTF.

CDR3 coding DNA: TGTGCCAGCAGTGGGCAGAATCAGCCCCAGCATTTT. It translates to CASSGQNQPQHF. V and J are TRBV2 and TRBJ1-5; D unresolved. There are 12 residues in the CDR3. Trimming took off 4 bases at V and 4 bases at J, with 5 bases between the two ends. CDR1 and CDR2 (germline): SNHLY, FYNNEI.

The CDR3 loop is CASSGPGVGTEAFF. The DNA for the CDR3 is TGTGCCAGCAGTGGCCCAGGGGTCGGCACTGAAGCTTTCTTT. The V call is TRBV28, the J call TRBJ1-1; the D gene is possibly TRBD1 (6 bases). Germline values: CDR1 MDHEN, CDR2 SYDVKM. The V end lost 5 bases, the J end lost 4 bases, and 14 bases lay between the germline ends. The CDR3 runs to 14 residues.

The V and J genes are TRBV6-1 and TRBJ2-7; 12 bases line up with TRBD1. Germline assignment: CDR1 MNHNS and CDR2 SASEGT. V lost 9 bases and J lost 5; bases outside the gene matches: 2. The CDR3 is 12 amino acids. In DNA, the CDR3 is TGTGCCAGTGGGACAGGGGGCCACGAGCAGTACTTC. It codes for CASGTGGHEQYF.

The chain carries TRBV7-3 and TRBJ2-6, with TRBD1 matching 11 bases. After removal of 5 bases from V and 5 bases from J, the junction contained 8 bases not matched to a gene. CDR3 length: 17 amino acids. The germline V gene has CDR1 SGHTA and CDR2 FQGTGA. The CDR3 coding sequence is TGTGCCAGCAGCCCAGGACAGGGGGCGCAGCGGGCCAACGTCCTGACTTTC. It encodes CASSPGQGAQRANVLTF. The entire variable domain, with the rest obtained from reference TRBV7-3 and TRBJ2-6, is as follows: GAGVSQTPSNKVTEKGKYVELRCDPISGHTALYWYRQSLGQGPEFLIYFQGTGAADDSGLPNDRFFAVRPEGSVSTLKIQRTERGDSAVYLCASSPGQGAQRANVLTFGAGSRLTVL.

This rearrangement joins TRBV10-2 to TRBJ1-4; no definite D call. The CDR3 length is 13 residues. V gave up 6 bases and J gave up 3 bases, with 8 bases separating them. Germline-derived CDR1 and CDR2 are WSHSY and SAAADI. CDR3 bases: TGCGCCAGCAGCAGTATGGCTAATGAAAAACTGTTTTTT. It specifies CASSSMANEKLFF.

The chain joins TRBV2 to TRBJ2-5; 8 nucleotides agree with TRBD1. The CDR3 covers 15 residues. Germline loops: CDR1 SNHLY, CDR2 FYNNEI. V lost 4 bases, J lost 4 bases, and 8 bases stayed unmatched. The CDR3 protein is CASSGQTGVRETQYF. CDR3 in DNA: TGTGCCAGCAGTGGGCAGACAGGGGTTAGAGAGACCCAGTACTTC. The variable domain in full, with the rest retrieved from reference TRBV2 and TRBJ2-5, is EPEVTQTPSHQVTQMGQEVILRCVPISNHLYFYWYRQILGQKVEFLVSFYNNEISEKSEIFDDQFSVERPDGSNFTLKIRSTKLEDSAMYFCASSGQTGVRETQYFGPGTRLLVL.

The chain links TRBV6-5 to TRBJ1-5, with 7 bases fitting TRBD1. CDR3 length equals 14 residues. Germline-derived CDR1 and CDR2 are MNHEY and SVGAGI. V shed 7 bases, J shed 4 bases, and the junction held 7 bases outside the gene matches. Here the CDR3 DNA reads TGTGCCAGCATCCCGACAGGGTCAAATCAGCCCCAGCATTTT. Its protein is CASIPTGSNQPQHF.

The genes are TRBV27 and TRBJ2-7, with a weak D call TRBD1 (5 bases). Germline assignment: CDR1 MNHEY and CDR2 SMNVEV (reference sequence). The CDR3 sequence is 14 residues long. V lost 6 bases and J lost 7, with 19 bases in between. CDR3 sequence: CASRSLGDSLEQYF. CDR3 DNA sequence: TGTGCCAGCAGATCCTTGGGTGACAGCTTGGAGCAGTACTTC.

The chain is built from TRBV28 and TRBJ2-7, with 7 positions matching TRBD1. V was pared by 5 bases and J by 4 bases, with 11 bases of the junction left unmatched. The CDR3 runs to 15 residues. The germline gives CDR1 MDHEN, CDR2 SYDVKM. The CDR3: CASSPHPRGSYEQYF. The CDR3 bases are TGTGCCAGCAGTCCGCATCCCAGGGGGTCATACGAGCAGTACTTC.

The chain joins TRBV4-1 to TRBJ2-1; 10 nucleotides match TRBD2. This CDR3 is built from 16 residues. The V and J ends lost 0 bases and 8 bases, in that order; junction bases with no gene match: 7. Germline CDR1 and CDR2: MGHRA and YSYEKL. DNA for the CDR3: TGCGCCAGCAGCCAAGAATTGACTAGCGGGTACCATGAGCAGTTCTTC. Protein product: CASSQELTSGYHEQFF.

This clone appeared once. The CDR3 loop reads CASSYFRGETQYF. In DNA form, the CDR3 reads TGTGCCAGCAGTTACTTTCGAGGAGAGACCCAGTACTTC. V is TRBV6-5 and J is TRBJ2-5; no clear D. CDR3 length: 13 residues. Deletions cut 1 base from V and 4 bases from J, with 7 bases between. CDR1 is MNHEY, CDR2 SVGAGI, per germline.

Turning to this clone: The junction departs from germline at one end; a sequencing error may be responsible. This chain connects TRBV28 to TRBJ1-2, with TRBD1 identical over 7 bases. The length of the CDR3 is 16 residues. Per germline, CDR1 MDHEN and CDR2 SYDVKM. CDR3 sequence: CASTPPRGKTEARTHF. CDR3 DNA sequence: TGTGCCAGCACCCCCCCCAGGGGGAAAACAGAGGCCAGAACCCACTTC.

J is TRBJ2-3 and V is TRBV19, with 9 positions matching TRBD2. Germline CDR1 reads LNHDA; CDR2 reads SQIVND (reference sequence). After removal of 5 bases from V and 4 bases from J, the junction contained 4 bases not matched to a gene. The CDR3 has 14 residues. Written as DNA, the CDR3 is TGTGCCAGTAGTGCAAGACTAGCGGCAGATACGCAGTATTTT. This translates into CASSARLAADTQYF.

The chain employs TRBV7-6 and TRBJ2-7, with 13 positions matching TRBD2. V lost 5 bases, J lost 7 bases, and 8 bases stayed unmatched. The germline V gene has CDR1 SGHVS and CDR2 FNYEAQ. CDR3 length: 15 residues. CDR3 sequence: CASSLGLAGVGEQYF. CDR3 in DNA: TGTGCCAGCAGCCTCGGACTAGCGGGAGTGGGTGAGCAGTACTTC. The variable domain in full, completed from reference TRBV7-6 and TRBJ2-7, reads GAGVSQSPRYKVTKRGQDVALRCDPISGHVSLYWYRQALGQGPEFLTYFNYEAQQDKSGLPNDRFSAERPEGSISTLTIQRTEQRDSAMYRCASSLGLAGVGEQYFGPGTRLTVT.

The chain joins TRBV7-6 to TRBJ1-1, with 8 bases identical to TRBD1. The V gene end was trimmed by 3 bases and the J gene end by 2 bases; junction bases not matched to a gene: 5. The CDR3 is 15 residues long. Germline CDR1 is SGHVS and CDR2 is FNYEAQ. The chain's CDR3 is CASSFGTGVNTEAFF. The CDR3 coding sequence is TGTGCCAGCAGCTTCGGGACAGGTGTTAACACTGAAGCTTTCTTT.

V usage is TRBV27 and J usage is TRBJ2-2; tentatively, D is TRBD2 (6 bases). V dropped 7 bases and J dropped 6 bases, with 9 bases sitting between them. The CDR3 is made up of 12 amino acids. CDR1 is MNHEY, CDR2 SMNVEV, per germline (reference sequence). CDR3 residues: CASTSGAGELFF. The CDR3 bases are TGTGCCAGCACTTCGGGAGCCGGGGAGCTGTTTTTT.

The chain employs TRBV6-6 and TRBJ2-3; 8 nucleotides align to TRBD1. This CDR3 is built from 15 residues. Germline CDR1 reads MNHNY; CDR2 reads SVGAGI (reference sequence). V gave up 4 bases and J gave up 5 bases; unmatched junction bases: 8. This CDR3 is CASSSQGALKDTQYF. DNA of the CDR3: TGTGCCAGCAGTTCGCAGGGGGCGCTTAAAGATACGCAGTATTTT.

The chain is built from TRBV27 and TRBJ2-7, with TRBD1 matching over 9 bases. The CDR3 consists of 17 residues. Germline assignment: CDR1 MNHEY and CDR2 SMNVEV (reference sequence). The ends lost 5 bases at V and 3 bases at J; junction bases unmatched: 14. The CDR3 DNA is TGTGCCAGCAGTCTTAAATGGACCGGGACAGGGATCTACGAGCAGTACTTC. It yields the protein CASSLKWTGTGIYEQYF.

This CDR3 is CASSSGTGPNTEAFF. CDR3 coding DNA: TGTGCCAGCAGTTCCGGGACAGGACCGAACACTGAAGCTTTCTTT. The chain joins TRBV5-8 to TRBJ1-1; TRBD1 agrees at 8 bases. V dropped 5 bases and J dropped 1; count of bases not matched to a gene: 7. This CDR3 is 15 amino acids long. Germline CDR1 SGHTS, CDR2 YDEGEE. The full variable domain, completed using reference TRBV5-8 and TRBJ1-1, is EAGVTQSPTHLIKTRGQQATLRCSPISGHTSVYWYQQALGLGLQFLLWYDEGEERNRGNFPPRFSGRQFPNYSSELNVNALELEDSALYLCASSSGTGPNTEAFFGQGTRLTVV.

V gene TRBV30 combines with J gene TRBJ1-1; perhaps TRBD1 as D (6 bases). The CDR3 has 15 amino acids. Germline values: CDR1 GTSNPN, CDR2 SVGIG (reference sequence). The V and J ends lost 6 bases and 5 bases respectively, with 22 bases between them. Here the CDR3 reads CACWSMGAPGTEAFF. The CDR3 DNA follows: TGTGCCTGTTGGTCGATGGGGGCCCCAGGGACTGAAGCTTTCTTT.